These 6 T cell receptor beta chains were all obtained from the same sample, sequenced in a study of cytomegalovirus exposure and HLA in healthy donors (dated by TCRdb to about 2017). Library generation was performed with the immunoSEQ multiplex PCR assay. A mixture of 60 forward primers for TCR Vbeta segments and 13 reverse primers for TCR Jbeta segments was used in the multiplex PCR. TCRdb took over this immuneACCESS table, retaining in-frame rearrangements with V and J assigned. Such tables are incomplete; in checked studies, under half of the missing clones stem from an unresolved V gene, and the remainder is unexplained. The sample yields about 170,000 clones; around two thirds were counted once. About 2.9% of the sample is taken by the ten largest. Input material: PBMCs. The source is a man aged 40-55 years in good health and CMV-seronegative.

Only a few counts were recorded for this clone. J is TRBJ1-5 and V is TRBV6-1; 7 bases match TRBD1. V was clipped by 0 bases and J by 9 bases; unmatched bases: 5. Looked up from germline, CDR1 is MNHNS and CDR2 is SASEGT. The CDR3 consists of 14 residues. CDR3 in amino acids: CASSEAGHRGPQHF. The CDR3 DNA is TGTGCCAGCAGTGAAGCGGGTCACAGGGGGCCCCAGCATTTT.

The rearrangement joins TRBV2 to TRBJ2-3; 8 bases match TRBD2. V lost 11 bases to trimming and J lost 2 bases; unmatched junction nucleotides: 6. The CDR3 is 13 residues long. Germline CDR1 reads SNHLY; CDR2 reads FYNNEI. CDR3 region: CAWSGGDTDTQYF. The CDR3 nucleotides are TGTGCCTGGAGCGGGGGAGACACAGATACGCAGTATTTT.

V gene TRBV9 combines with J gene TRBJ2-1; 8 nucleotides line up with TRBD1. CDR3 size: 15 residues. V lost 4 bases to trimming and J lost 4 bases; unmatched junction nucleotides: 7. CDR1 is SGDLS and CDR2 is YYNGEE in the germline V gene. Here the CDR3 reads CASSPWTGPYNEQFF. DNA for the CDR3: TGTGCCAGCAGCCCGTGGACAGGGCCGTACAATGAGCAGTTCTTC. The full variable domain, in which reference TRBV9 and TRBJ2-1 provide the parts outside the CDR3, is DSGVTQTPKHLITATGQRVTLRCSPRSGDLSVYWYQQSLDQGLQFLIQYYNGEERAKGNILERFSAQQFPDLHSELNLSSLELGDSALYFCASSPWTGPYNEQFFGPGTRLTVL.

The chain employs TRBV6-4 and TRBJ2-2, with a possible D match to TRBD2 (6 bases). Germline V CDR1 and CDR2: MRHNA, SNTAGT. Between the trimmed V and J ends, which lost 4 bases and 4 bases, there was a span of 7 bases. The CDR3 length is 13 residues. The DNA of the CDR3 is TGTGCCAGCAGTGGACTAGGCACCGGGGAGCTGTTTTTT. This encodes CASSGLGTGELFF.

The chain employs TRBV23-1 and TRBJ1-6; perhaps TRBD1 as D (6 bases). TRBV23-1 is an ORF; its function is uncertain. Trimming shortened V by 5 bases and J by 0 bases, and 17 bases separated the two germline ends. The CDR3 covers 18 residues. This CDR3 is CASSAPRGRSSYNSPLHF. The CDR3 nucleotides read TGCGCCAGCAGTGCTCCCAGGGGCCGAAGCTCCTATAATTCACCCCTCCACTTT.

This clone has only a few counts. J is TRBJ2-5 and V is TRBV4-3; 10 nucleotides match TRBD2. The CDR3 runs 16 residues. V lost 4 bases and J lost 5; bases outside the gene matches: 10. Looked up from germline, CDR1 is LGHNA and CDR2 is YSLEER. This CDR3 is CASSREREGRGETQYF. Here the CDR3 DNA reads TGCGCCAGCAGCCGAGAGCGGGAGGGCCGTGGGGAGACCCAGTACTTC.